This T cell receptor (beta chain) was retrieved from a study of cytomegalovirus exposure and HLA in healthy donors. Trimming took 5 bases from V and 5 from J, leaving 12 bases between them. CDR3 length: 13 amino acids. Germline V lookup: CDR1 SGHVS, CDR2 FQNEAQ. Some clones are missing from TCRdb's copy, which holds only in-frame ones; the method was immunoSEQ multiplex PCR. Seen here are about 120,000 clones, roughly 95% observed once, and the top ten hold 1.5% to 2%. This clonotype originated in a man aged 18-30 years in good health and CMV-seronegative. The chain employs TRBV7-8 and TRBJ1-2; D is ambiguous. Sequencing input: PBMCs. The CDR3 nucleotides are TGTGCCAGCAGCCCGGGAGGAAGTTATGGCTACACCTTC. It is translated as CASSPGGSYGYTF.